The 25 T cell receptor beta chains below were found in one sample sequenced in a study of OX40 agonist ivuxolimab in advanced cancers. Library preparation was by the immunoSEQ multiplex PCR assay. The table comes from immuneACCESS by way of TCRdb, which keeps in-frame sequences with V and J called. Part of the clones is missing from these tables; in studies checked, under half for an unresolved V gene and the rest for unknown reasons. The sample has 35,000 to 45,000 clones on record, roughly four fifths of them singletons. The top ten hold roughly 20% of the sample. The source material was CD4+ or CD8+ T cells sorted from blood, sampled in a trial of the OX40 agonist ivuxolimab. The receptors here all came from an adult with an advanced solid tumor such as melanoma, head and neck, liver or kidney cancer.

There are a few counts of this clone. The chain uses TRBV9 and TRBJ1-5, with unresolved D. Germline V lookup: CDR1 SGDLS, CDR2 YYNGEE. This CDR3 has 15 residues. Trimming took 0 bases from V and 6 from J, leaving 13 bases between them. As DNA, the CDR3 is TGTGCCAGCAGCGTAGATGGAGGGAACGTTCAGCCCCAGCATTTT. Its protein is CASSVDGGNVQPQHF.

This rearrangement joins TRBV9 to TRBJ2-5; D may be TRBD2 (7 bases). The V and J ends lost 0 bases and 1 base respectively, with 16 bases between them. From germline, CDR1 is SGDLS and CDR2 YYNGEE. CDR3 length equals 17 residues. The CDR3 coding sequence is TGTGCCAGCAGCGTAGACCCCCCGGGGGGCTCCCAAGAGACCCAGTACTTC. Translating gives CASSVDPPGGSQETQYF.

The chain has TRBV25-1 and TRBJ1-1; 9 nucleotides line up with TRBD1. The CDR3 runs 15 residues. V lost 3 bases to trimming and J lost 1 base; unmatched junction nucleotides: 3. Germline-derived CDR1 and CDR2 are MGHDK and SYGVNS. CDR3: CASSESGQGNTEAFF. As DNA, the CDR3 is TGTGCCAGCAGTGAGTCGGGACAGGGGAACACTGAAGCTTTCTTT.

The chain carries TRBV19 and TRBJ1-2; D not resolved. From germline, CDR1 is LNHDA and CDR2 SQIVND (reference sequence). Trimming pared 3 bases from V and 2 bases from J, leaving 10 bases between. The CDR3 runs 14 residues. In nucleotides, the CDR3 is TGTGCCAGTAGTATTGGCCGGGTGAACTATGGCTACACCTTC. Protein sequence: CASSIGRVNYGYTF.

The chain combines TRBV5-4 with TRBJ2-7; 8 nucleotides align to TRBD2. Germline V gene data show CDR1 as SGHNT and CDR2 as YYREEE (reference sequence). The CDR3 is 14 residues long. Germline trimming cut 1 base from V and 3 bases from J; bases unmatched to any gene: 3. The CDR3 bases are TGTGCCAGCAGCTTGTCTACTAGCGGCTACGAGCAGTACTTC. Translating it yields CASSLSTSGYEQYF.

The chain links TRBV9 to TRBJ1-1; 7 positions match TRBD1. Germline V gene data show CDR1 as SGDLS and CDR2 as YYNGEE. The CDR3 consists of 14 residues. Trimming took 5 bases from V and 2 from J; bases not matched to a gene: 6. The chain's CDR3 is CASSMGQINTEAFF. The CDR3 nucleotides are TGTGCCAGCAGTATGGGACAGATAAACACTGAAGCTTTCTTT.

The chain combines TRBV6-6 with TRBJ1-1; 7 bases are a match to TRBD1. The CDR3 spans 12 residues. Germline trimming cut 6 bases from V and 10 bases from J; bases unmatched to any gene: 8. In germline, CDR1 is MNHNY, CDR2 SVGAGI (reference sequence). Here the CDR3 DNA reads TGTGCCAGCAGCCCGCAGGGGGGGGGAGCTTTCTTT. Its protein product is CASSPQGGGAFF.

The V gene is TRBV19, the J gene TRBJ1-1; a possible D gene is TRBD1 (5 bases). This CDR3 region has 16 residues. Trimming pared 4 bases from V and 5 bases from J, leaving 20 bases between. Germline V gene data show CDR1 as LNHDA and CDR2 as SQIVND (reference sequence). CDR3 DNA sequence: TGTGCCAGTAGTACCCGGGGGGGAATGATTGGTACTGAAGCTTTCTTT. Residues: CASSTRGGMIGTEAFF.

The V gene is TRBV19, the J gene TRBJ1-1, with TRBD1 matching 8 bases. This CDR3 has 13 amino acids. The junction had 3 bases not matched to a gene; V was cut back by 5 bases and J by 4 bases. Germline V CDR1 and CDR2: LNHDA, SQIVND (reference sequence). Here the CDR3 DNA reads TGTGCCAGTAGTGGACAGGGCCTCACTGAAGCTTTCTTT. It codes for CASSGQGLTEAFF.

The rearrangement joins TRBV4-1 to TRBJ1-6; 9 bases are shared with TRBD1. Germline V gene data show CDR1 as MGHRA and CDR2 as YSYEKL. The CDR3 runs to 18 residues. J was trimmed by 5 bases and V by 4 bases; bases with no gene match: 12. The CDR3 loop reads CASSRRTGDFTDNSPLHF. CDR3 DNA sequence: TGCGCCAGCAGCCGACGGACAGGGGATTTCACTGATAATTCACCCCTCCACTTT.

CDR3 in amino acids: CASSSRTGMNTGELFF. In DNA, the CDR3 is TGTGCCAGCTCATCACGGACAGGGATGAACACCGGGGAGCTGTTTTTT. The chain recombines TRBV18 with TRBJ2-2, with 8 bases that match TRBD1. The J segment lost 1 base and the V segment lost 5 bases, leaving 6 bases of the junction unmatched. Germline V gives CDR1 KGHSH, CDR2 LQKENI. The CDR3 sequence is 16 residues long.

The rearrangement uses TRBV28 and TRBJ2-1; 8 positions match TRBD1. The length of the CDR3 is 14 residues. After removal of 7 bases from V and 6 bases from J, the junction contained 8 bases not matched to a gene. Per germline, CDR1 MDHEN and CDR2 SYDVKM. CDR3: CASKGQGPSNEQFF. Written as DNA, the CDR3 is TGTGCCAGCAAAGGACAGGGCCCCTCCAATGAGCAGTTCTTC. The whole variable domain, filled in from reference TRBV28 and TRBJ2-1, reads DVKVTQSSRYLVKRTGEKVFLECVQDMDHENMFWYRQDPGLGLRLIYFSYDVKMKEKGDIPEGYSVSREKKERFSLILESASTNQTSMYLCASKGQGPSNEQFFGPGTRLTVL.

The CDR3 bases are TGTGCCAGCAGCTTAGGGACAGGTCCCTACGAGCAGTACTTC. Translating gives CASSLGTGPYEQYF. The V gene is TRBV11-3, the J gene TRBJ2-7; 7 bases are shared with TRBD1. The trim removed 1 base at V and 2 bases at J, leaving 2 bases unmatched. CDR1 is SGHNT and CDR2 is YENEEA in the germline V gene. The CDR3 sequence is 14 residues long.

This clone was picked up a small number of times. The chain carries TRBV2 and TRBJ1-5; 7 bases are shared with TRBD1. CDR1 is SNHLY and CDR2 is FYNNEI in the germline V gene. V dropped 7 bases and J dropped 1; count of bases not matched to a gene: 1. The CDR3 totals 13 residues. The CDR3 protein is CASKGQSNQPQHF. The CDR3 coding sequence is TGTGCCAGCAAGGGACAGAGCAATCAGCCCCAGCATTTT.

This chain joins TRBV7-2 and TRBJ1-3; D not certain. This CDR3 has 15 residues. Deletions cut 3 bases from V and 0 bases from J, with 9 bases between. CDR1 is SGHTA, CDR2 FQGNSA, per germline. The CDR3, as DNA: TGTGCCAGCAGCTTGGTCCGTTTCTCTGGAAACACCATATATTTT. Its translation is CASSLVRFSGNTIYF. The full variable domain, its missing parts supplied by reference TRBV7-2 and TRBJ1-3, is GAGVSQSPSNKVTEKGKDVELRCDPISGHTALYWYRQSLGQGLEFLIYFQGNSAPDKSGLPSDRFSAERTGGSVSTLTIQRTQQEDSAVYLCASSLVRFSGNTIYFGEGSWLTVV.

The chain combines TRBV27 with TRBJ2-7, with 9 bases aligning to TRBD1. Germline V CDR1 and CDR2: MNHEY, SMNVEV (reference sequence). This CDR3 region has 17 residues. The V segment lost 3 bases and the J segment 4 bases; nucleotides outside the gene matches: 13. CDR3 region: CASSFVRGQGIPYEQYF. The DNA for the CDR3 is TGTGCCAGCAGTTTCGTTCGCGGACAGGGGATCCCGTACGAGCAGTACTTC.

The chain carries TRBV9 and TRBJ2-7; D could derive from TRBD1 or TRBD2 (5 bases each). The germline CDR1 and CDR2 sequences are SGDLS and YYNGEE. V lost 0 bases to trimming and J lost 5 bases, with 12 bases between them. The CDR3 has 14 amino acids. CDR3 amino acids: CASSVGGSYDEQYF. The CDR3 DNA sequence: TGTGCCAGCAGCGTAGGGGGGAGTTACGACGAGCAGTACTTC. The full variable domain, in which reference TRBV9 and TRBJ2-7 provide the parts outside the CDR3, is DSGVTQTPKHLITATGQRVTLRCSPRSGDLSVYWYQQSLDQGLQFLIQYYNGEERAKGNILERFSAQQFPDLHSELNLSSLELGDSALYFCASSVGGSYDEQYFGPGTRLTVT.

The chain combines TRBV9 with TRBJ1-2; maybe TRBD1 (5 bases). The ends were cut back, 0 bases at V and 7 bases at J, with 16 bases in the middle. The length of the CDR3 is 15 residues. Per germline, CDR1 SGDLS and CDR2 YYNGEE. CDR3 in DNA: TGTGCCAGCAGCGTAGTTTCAGGGTCGGACGGTGGCTACACCTTC. Protein sequence: CASSVVSGSDGGYTF.

This clone was detected only a few times. The chain carries TRBV30 and TRBJ2-5, with no clear D. This CDR3 comprises 10 residues. The ends were cut back, 3 bases at V and 2 bases at J, with 1 base in the middle. Germline loops: CDR1 GTSNPN, CDR2 SVGIG (reference sequence). The DNA for the CDR3 is TGTGCCTGGAGGCAAGAGACCCAGTACTTC. This encodes CAWRQETQYF.

In this sample, this clone turned up once. This sequence joins TRBV5-6 and TRBJ2-7; 8 bases agree with TRBD1. Germline CDR1 reads SGHDT; CDR2 reads YYEEEE. CDR3 size: 14 residues. Losses at the gene ends were 2 bases for V and 4 bases for J; bases not matched to a gene: 5. The DNA for the CDR3 is TGTGCCAGCAGCTTCGGAGGACAGGGTTACGAGCAGTACTTC. Protein product: CASSFGGQGYEQYF.

This chain uses TRBV4-3 with TRBJ2-7; no definite D call. With 1 base removed from V and 2 bases from J, the gap between germline ends came to 12 bases. Germline assignment: CDR1 LGHNA and CDR2 YSLEER. CDR3 length: 15 amino acids. CDR3 protein: CASSQGIRGPYEQYF. The CDR3 DNA reads as TGCGCCAGCAGCCAAGGTATCCGCGGACCCTACGAGCAGTACTTC.

The V gene is TRBV9, the J gene TRBJ2-7; D is unclear. Germline lookup yields CDR1 SGDLS and CDR2 YYNGEE. The CDR3 is made up of 13 amino acids. V shed 0 bases and J shed 9 bases, with 13 bases lying between them. In DNA, the CDR3 is TGTGCCAGCAGCGTAGGTGGAATTGGAACGCAGTACTTC. This translates into CASSVGGIGTQYF.

The V and J genes are TRBV4-2 and TRBJ2-3, with D possibly matching TRBD1 (5 bases). The ends were cut back, 1 base at V and 0 bases at J, with 8 bases in the middle. The CDR3 is 15 amino acids. Germline V gives CDR1 LGHNA, CDR2 YNFKEQ. The CDR3 coding sequence is TGTGCCAGCAGCCAAGGGGGCGGTAGCACAGATACGCAGTATTTT. Protein sequence: CASSQGGGSTDTQYF.

The genes are TRBV5-6 and TRBJ1-4; possible D gene TRBD1, 6 bases. The CDR3 contains 16 residues. The V gene lost 4 bases and the J gene lost 5 bases, with 18 bases spanning the gap. Germline V lookup: CDR1 SGHDT, CDR2 YYEEEE. CDR3 sequence reads: CASSPEGRGVNEKLFF. The CDR3 region has the DNA TGTGCCAGCAGCCCTGAGGGCAGGGGAGTGAATGAAAAACTGTTTTTT.

A few counts support this clone. V gene TRBV15 combines with J gene TRBJ2-3, with a weak D call TRBD1 (6 bases). Deletions cut 0 bases from V and 4 bases from J, with 8 bases between. In germline, CDR1 is LNHNV, CDR2 YYDKDF (reference sequence). The CDR3 has 14 amino acids. In DNA, the CDR3 is TGTGCCACCAGCAGAGAAGGGGGATCAGATACGCAGTATTTT. Translation gives CATSREGGSDTQYF.